This entry lists 16 T cell receptor beta chains sequenced from one sample in a study of blood T cells in healthy people across ages. Through a sample-barcoded 5' primer and a J-beta primer mix, a second PCR was run for roughly 7 to 11 cycles. TCRdb passed the 5' RACE reads through MiXCR, listing each CDR3 protein once. Among 750,000 to 1,000,000 distinct CDR3 sequences, roughly 29% were seen once, and the ten largest hold roughly a tenth. In addition, the sample was reused for a study of T cells of mothers and their children.

Sequenced material: blood. These receptors all come from a woman between 40 and 50 years old in good health.

The V and J genes are TRBV20-1 and TRBJ2-3; D is possibly TRBD1 (6 bases). Between the trimmed V and J ends, which lost 6 bases and 5 bases, there was a span of 9 bases. In germline, CDR1 is DFQATT, CDR2 SNEGSKA (reference sequence). The CDR3 has 11 amino acids. The CDR3 loop reads CSAVQGDTQYF. Here the CDR3 DNA reads TGCAGTGCGGTACAGGGAGATACGCAGTATTTT.

In its sample, this clonotype was seen once. The chain links TRBV5-1 to TRBJ1-2; no clear D. Trimming pared 5 bases from V and 0 bases from J, leaving 8 bases between. CDR3 length: 13 amino acids. Germline V gives CDR1 SGHRS, CDR2 YFSETQ. CDR3 bases: TGCGCCAGCAGAATGGATACTAACTATGGCTACACCTTC. It codes for CASRMDTNYGYTF.

Concerning this clonotype itself: A read error may account for a junction end that differs from germline. The CDR3 loop reads CTSSGGSQETQYF. CDR3 DNA: TGTACCAGCAGCGGGGGCTCCCAGGAGACCCAGTACTTC. The chain links TRBV7-3 to TRBJ2-5; 8 bases match TRBD2. Germline-derived CDR1 and CDR2 are SGHTA and FQGTGA. The CDR3 consists of 13 residues.

This clonotype was counted at least ten times. One end of the junction is discordant with germline, which a read error may explain. This CDR3 reads CATSGTGQETQYF. DNA of the CDR3: TGTGCCACCAGTGGTACAGGCCAAGAGACCCAGTACTTC. The V and J genes are TRBV10-3 and TRBJ2-5; maybe TRBD1 (5 bases). The CDR3 extends over 13 amino acids. Germline V gene lookup returns CDR1 ENHRY and CDR2 SYGVKD.

This clonotype was counted ten times or more. The rearrangement links TRBV29-1 to TRBJ1-2, with no clear D. Germline V gene sequence: CDR1 SQVTM, CDR2 ANQGSEA. Trimming removed 6 bases from V and 3 bases from J, with 20 bases in between. The CDR3 is made up of 15 amino acids. This chain's CDR3 is CSVGDAPEGDYGYTF. The CDR3 coding sequence is TGCAGCGTAGGCGACGCTCCAGAGGGTGACTATGGCTACACCTTC.

This clonotype appeared many times. The rearrangement links TRBV4-2 to TRBJ2-5; 8 nucleotides line up with TRBD2. Trimming cost V 1 base and J 1 base; bases outside gene matches: 2. CDR3 length: 15 residues. The V gene's germline CDR1 is LGHNA and CDR2 YNFKEQ. The chain's CDR3 is CASSQAREGQETQYF. DNA of the CDR3: TGTGCCAGCAGCCAAGCCCGGGAGGGCCAAGAGACCCAGTACTTC.

This clonotype showed up just a few times. The genes are TRBV7-9 and TRBJ2-5, with TRBD2 matching over 12 bases. CDR3 length equals 16 residues. Germline V gene data show CDR1 as SEHNR and CDR2 as FQNEAQ (reference sequence). V shed 5 bases and J 0 bases; nucleotides not matched to a gene: 4. CDR3 protein: CASSPGLAGHQETQYF. The CDR3 bases are TGTGCCAGCAGCCCGGGACTAGCGGGCCACCAAGAGACCCAGTACTTC.

This clonotype was picked up one time. The rearrangement joins TRBV5-1 to TRBJ2-7; 9 nucleotides match TRBD2. Per the germline V gene, CDR1 is SGHRS and CDR2 is YFSETQ. The CDR3 loop spans 16 amino acids. Germline trimming cut 4 bases from V and 4 bases from J; bases unmatched to any gene: 12. Here the CDR3 DNA reads TGCGCCAGCAGCCACTCCGGGACTAGCTCTGGGTACGAGCAGTACTTC. Its protein is CASSHSGTSSGYEQYF.

This clonotype appeared many times. The rearrangement uses TRBV20-1 and TRBJ1-2; possibly TRBD1 for D (6 bases). The CDR3 covers 16 residues. The germline gives CDR1 DFQATT, CDR2 SNEGSKA (reference sequence). The V and J ends lost 6 bases and 4 bases respectively, with 24 bases between them. The CDR3 nucleotides are TGCAGTGCCGTCTTCACAGGGACGGGAAAACTCTATGGCTACACCTTC. It encodes CSAVFTGTGKLYGYTF.

In this sample, this clonotype turned up a few times. One junction end disagrees with the germline gene, perhaps due to a read error. J is TRBJ2-3 and V is TRBV14; D tentatively reads TRBD1 or TRBD2 (5 bases each). The germline V gene encodes CDR1 SGHDN and CDR2 FVKESK. The CDR3 length is 14 residues. The CDR3 spells CVSSQRGVQDTQYF. The CDR3 DNA reads TGTGTCAGCAGCCAAAGAGGGGTACAAGATACGCAGTATTTT.

The chain has TRBV20-1 and TRBJ2-3, with TRBD2 matching over 9 bases. The V segment lost 2 bases and the J segment 7 bases; nucleotides outside the gene matches: 10. Germline assignment: CDR1 DFQATT and CDR2 SNEGSKA (reference sequence). CDR3 length: 15 residues. CDR3 DNA: TGCAGTGCTAGAAATTTCGCGGGGGGGACAAATACGCAGTATTTT. Its protein product is CSARNFAGGTNTQYF.

This chain links TRBV7-6 with TRBJ2-2; 10 nucleotides match TRBD2. Germline CDR1 and CDR2: SGHVS and FNYEAQ. This CDR3 is 16 amino acids long. The V segment lost 2 bases and the J segment 2 bases; nucleotides outside the gene matches: 2. The CDR3: CASSLLAGANTGELFF. In DNA form, the CDR3 reads TGTGCCAGCAGCTTACTAGCGGGGGCAAACACCGGGGAGCTGTTTTTT. The whole variable domain, filled in from reference TRBV7-6 and TRBJ2-2, reads GAGVSQSPRYKVTKRGQDVALRCDPISGHVSLYWYRQALGQGPEFLTYFNYEAQQDKSGLPNDRFSAERPEGSISTLTIQRTEQRDSAMYRCASSLLAGANTGELFFGEGSRLTVL.

Worth noting for this clonotype: A much larger clone differs from this one at a single base, so this may be a read error. V gene TRBV9 combines with J gene TRBJ2-7, with 12 bases identical to TRBD2. CDR1 is SGDLS, CDR2 YYNGEE, per germline. This CDR3 region has 15 residues. The CDR3 protein is CAGSANELAGGEQYF. The CDR3 bases are TGTGCCGGCAGCGCCAATGAACTAGCGGGGGGCGAGCAGTACTTC.

This clonotype appeared a few times. The chain is built from TRBV3-1 and TRBJ1-2, with 8 bases fitting TRBD1. After removal of 0 bases from V and 7 bases from J, the junction contained 7 bases not matched to a gene. This CDR3 has 15 amino acids. Germline V gene sequence: CDR1 LGHDT, CDR2 YNNKEL (reference sequence). As DNA, the CDR3 is TGTGCCAGCAGCCAAGATGTCCAGGGGGCTAGTGGCTACACCTTC. Protein sequence: CASSQDVQGASGYTF.

The sample holds many counts of this clonotype. The gene calls are TRBV5-5 and TRBJ2-5; TRBD1 aligns across 8 bases. The germline gives CDR1 SGHKS, CDR2 YYEKEE (reference sequence). Trimming removed 7 bases from V and 2 bases from J; junction bases left unmatched: 4. The CDR3 extends over 13 amino acids. CDR3 sequence reads: CASGQGAQETQYF. CDR3 bases: TGTGCCAGCGGACAGGGTGCGCAAGAGACCCAGTACTTC.

This clonotype has ten or more counts. The J gene is TRBJ1-1, the V gene TRBV4-1; 7 bases align to TRBD1. The CDR3 runs 15 residues. J lost 0 bases, V lost 5 bases, and 6 bases had no gene match. CDR1 and CDR2 (germline): MGHRA, YSYEKL. The CDR3 here is CASSKPQGMNTEAFF. In nucleotides, the CDR3 is TGCGCCAGCAGCAAGCCACAGGGGATGAACACTGAAGCTTTCTTT.